These 5 T cell receptor beta chains were all obtained from the same sample, sequenced in a study of cytomegalovirus exposure and HLA in healthy donors. PCR used 60 Vbeta primers and 13 Jbeta primers. Assay used: immunoSEQ multiplex PCR; TCRdb lists only in-frame clones, some missing. Seen here are about 190,000 clones, 81% observed once, and the top ten hold less than 4.5%. The material sequenced was PBMCs. These TCRs come from a man between 50 and 59 years old in good health and CMV-seronegative.

This rearrangement joins TRBV2 to TRBJ2-1, with TRBD1 identical over 10 bases. Germline V gene lookup returns CDR1 SNHLY and CDR2 FYNNEI. Trimming removed 8 bases from V and 6 bases from J; junction bases left unmatched: 13. The CDR3 extends over 16 amino acids. This CDR3 reads CASSRPRDRGLNEQFF. The CDR3 coding sequence is TGTGCCAGCTCCAGACCCCGGGACAGGGGTCTCAATGAGCAGTTCTTC.

This clone has a handful of counts. This chain joins TRBV29-1 and TRBJ2-1; 7 bases are a match to TRBD2. Unmatched junction bases numbered 6, after V lost 4 bases and J lost 3 bases. The CDR3 totals 14 residues. The germline CDR1 and CDR2 sequences are SQVTM and ANQGSEA. The CDR3 coding sequence is TGCAGCGTTGGGTCAGCGGGGTTCTACAATGAGCAGTTCTTC. It yields the protein CSVGSAGFYNEQFF.

The rearrangement uses TRBV20-1 and TRBJ1-1, with unresolved D. The CDR3 has 11 amino acids. Germline V lookup: CDR1 DFQATT, CDR2 SNEGSKA (reference sequence). V was shortened by 6 bases and J by 7 bases, with 12 bases between the two germline ends. In DNA, the CDR3 is TGCAGTGCCTGGAGCGCAAGTGAAGCTTTCTTT. Protein product: CSAWSASEAFF.

CDR3 region: CAWRRTGFDYEQYF. CDR3 bases: TGTGCCTGGAGGAGGACAGGCTTTGACTACGAGCAGTACTTC. This chain links TRBV30 with TRBJ2-7; 7 bases agree with TRBD1. Germline V gene data show CDR1 as GTSNPN and CDR2 as SVGIG (reference sequence). The CDR3 has 14 residues. Trimming cost V 3 bases and J 3 bases; bases outside gene matches: 8.

The V and J genes are TRBV27 and TRBJ1-5; 7 bases are a match to TRBD1. The CDR3 sequence is 15 residues long. V dropped 6 bases and J dropped 0; count of bases not matched to a gene: 5. Germline CDR1 MNHEY, CDR2 SMNVEV (reference sequence). The CDR3 region is CASRGTVSSNQPQHF. The DNA for the CDR3 is TGTGCCAGCAGAGGGACAGTCAGTAGCAATCAGCCCCAGCATTTT.